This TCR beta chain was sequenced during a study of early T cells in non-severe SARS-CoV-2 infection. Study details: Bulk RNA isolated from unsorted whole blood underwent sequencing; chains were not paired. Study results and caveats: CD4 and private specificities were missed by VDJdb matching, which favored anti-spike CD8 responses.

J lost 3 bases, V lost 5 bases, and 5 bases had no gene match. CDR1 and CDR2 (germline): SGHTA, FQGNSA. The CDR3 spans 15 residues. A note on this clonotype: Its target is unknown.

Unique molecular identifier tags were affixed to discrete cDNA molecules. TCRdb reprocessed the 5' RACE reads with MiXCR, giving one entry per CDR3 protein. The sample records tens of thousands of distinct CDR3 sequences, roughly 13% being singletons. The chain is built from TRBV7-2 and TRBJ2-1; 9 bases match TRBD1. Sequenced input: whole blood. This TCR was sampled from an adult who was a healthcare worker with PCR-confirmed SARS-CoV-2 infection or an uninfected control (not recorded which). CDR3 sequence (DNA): TGTGCCAGCAGCCGGGGACAGGGTTACTACAATGAGCAGTTCTTC. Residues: CASSRGQGYYNEQFF.